A selection of T cell receptor beta chains follows, all from one sample in a study of blood T cell repertoires in COVID-19. Using immunoSEQ multiplex PCR, the repertoire was profiled, and TCRdb retains in-frame clones only, with some absent. The table lists around 260,000 clones, 80% to 90% of them singletons. The source material was PBMCs or T cells enriched from blood (not recorded which). The receptors were gathered from a man younger than 45 with acute COVID-19. The CDR3 runs from the conserved cysteine through the conserved F or W. The order of the fields is J gene, V gene, clone size, D gene, CDR3 protein, CDR3 DNA. The D gene is left open where the match is weak. Size values are once, few and many counts, or a class for expanded clones, and some rows have none.

j_call: TRBJ1-5; v_call: TRBV2; clone_size: .; d_call: TRBD1; cdr3_aa: CASEDRGFGNQPQHF; cdr3_nt: TGTGCCAGCGAGGACAGGGGGTTTGGCAATCAGCCCCAGCATTTT
j_call: TRBJ2-2; v_call: TRBV18; clone_size: .; d_call: .; cdr3_aa: CQVRPHTGELFF; cdr3_nt: TGTCAGGTGAGACCGCACACCGGGGAGCTGTTTTTT
j_call: TRBJ2-1; v_call: TRBV27; clone_size: medium-sized; d_call: .; cdr3_aa: CASSQTTPPYGEQFF; cdr3_nt: TGTGCCAGCAGTCAGACGACTCCCCCCTACGGTGAGCAGTTCTTC
j_call: TRBJ1-2; v_call: TRBV28; clone_size: .; d_call: .; cdr3_aa: CASTPGRSYGYTF; cdr3_nt: TGTGCCAGCACCCCAGGGCGGTCCTATGGCTACACCTTC
j_call: TRBJ1-6; v_call: TRBV5-4; clone_size: .; d_call: TRBD1; cdr3_aa: CASSPWTGGSPLHF; cdr3_nt: TGTGCCAGCAGCCCCTGGACAGGGGGATCACCCCTCCACTTT
j_call: TRBJ2-1; v_call: TRBV4-1; clone_size: .; d_call: .; cdr3_aa: CASSQFRGSDEQFF; cdr3_nt: TGCGCCAGCAGCCAATTCAGGGGTAGCGATGAGCAGTTCTTC
j_call: TRBJ1-1; v_call: TRBV20-1; clone_size: .; d_call: .; cdr3_aa: CSASYSGSLGPEAFF; cdr3_nt: TGCAGTGCTAGTTATAGCGGGAGTCTTGGTCCTGAAGCTTTCTTT
j_call: TRBJ2-1; v_call: TRBV6-4; clone_size: many; d_call: TRBD2; cdr3_aa: CASSDSSGGVNEQFF; cdr3_nt: TGTGCCAGCAGTGACTCTAGCGGGGGGGTGAATGAGCAGTTCTTC
j_call: TRBJ1-1; v_call: TRBV7-2; clone_size: .; d_call: .; cdr3_aa: CASSPEARRNTEAFF; cdr3_nt: TGTGCCAGCAGCCCGGAGGCTAGGAGGAACACTGAAGCTTTCTTT
j_call: TRBJ1-2; v_call: TRBV7-8; clone_size: .; d_call: .; cdr3_aa: CASSLDRGQNYGYTF; cdr3_nt: TGTGCCAGCAGCTTAGATAGAGGACAGAACTATGGCTACACCTTC
j_call: TRBJ1-1; v_call: TRBV19; clone_size: .; d_call: .; cdr3_aa: CASSRGVVNTEAFF; cdr3_nt: TGTGCCAGTAGTAGGGGAGTGGTGAACACTGAAGCTTTCTTT
j_call: TRBJ1-1; v_call: TRBV7-2; clone_size: .; d_call: .; cdr3_aa: CASSLGANTEAFF; cdr3_nt: TGTGCCAGCAGCTTGGGGGCGAACACTGAAGCTTTCTTT
j_call: TRBJ2-5; v_call: TRBV5-6; clone_size: .; d_call: .; cdr3_aa: CASSLLTEQETQYF; cdr3_nt: TGTGCCAGCAGCTTATTGACAGAACAAGAGACCCAGTACTTC
j_call: TRBJ1-1; v_call: TRBV7-9; clone_size: .; d_call: .; cdr3_aa: CASSLSMSDTEAFF; cdr3_nt: TGTGCCAGCAGCTTATCCATGTCGGACACTGAAGCTTTCTTT
j_call: TRBJ2-3; v_call: TRBV19; clone_size: .; d_call: TRBD2; cdr3_aa: CASSRSTSGSTTDTQYF; cdr3_nt: TGTGCCAGTAGTAGGTCGACTAGCGGGAGTACAACAGATACGCAGTATTTT
j_call: TRBJ1-2; v_call: TRBV5-1; clone_size: .; d_call: .; cdr3_aa: CASSLAGDYGYTF; cdr3_nt: TGCGCCAGCAGCTTGGCGGGTGACTATGGCTACACCTTC
j_call: TRBJ1-5; v_call: TRBV19; clone_size: .; d_call: TRBD1; cdr3_aa: CASSIHRGHRNQPQHF; cdr3_nt: TGTGCCAGTAGTATTCACAGGGGTCATCGCAATCAGCCCCAGCATTTT
j_call: TRBJ1-1; v_call: TRBV5-1; clone_size: .; d_call: .; cdr3_aa: CASSLAGGQKNTEAFF; cdr3_nt: TGCGCCAGCAGCTTGGCGGGGGGACAAAAGAACACTGAAGCTTTCTTT
j_call: TRBJ2-2; v_call: TRBV7-6; clone_size: once; d_call: TRBD2; cdr3_aa: CASSLGGRDTGELFF; cdr3_nt: TGTGCCAGCAGCTTAGGCGGGAGGGACACCGGGGAGCTGTTTTTT
j_call: TRBJ2-5; v_call: TRBV29-1; clone_size: .; d_call: .; cdr3_aa: CSVGGSGTQYF; cdr3_nt: TGCAGCGTTGGCGGGTCAGGGACCCAGTACTTC